The rows below give T cell receptor beta chains drawn from one sample of a study of blood T cell repertoires in COVID-19. Measured with immunoSEQ multiplex PCR; TCRdb has only the in-frame clones, and not every one. This sample carries 300,000 to 350,000 clones, around 87% of them seen once, and the ten largest clones take 2% to 3%. Material: peripheral blood. These receptors all stem from a man younger than 30 with active or convalescent COVID-19. Each CDR3 is given with its conserved first and last residue. D genes are given only for firm matches. Clone sizes are given selectively: once, few, many, or a class where the clone is expanded.

-	TRBV28	-	TRBJ2-1	TGTGCCAGCAGTATAAGCGGCTACAATGAGCAGTTCTTC	CASSISGYNEQFF
-	TRBV5-1	-	TRBJ1-2	TGCGCCAGCAGCTTGGCGCCGACAGGAAATAAAGCTGGCTACACCTTC	CASSLAPTGNKAGYTF
-	TRBV29-1	-	TRBJ1-2	TGCAGCGTTGATCCCAGAAACTATGGCTACACCTTC	CSVDPRNYGYTF
-	TRBV9	-	TRBJ1-2	TGTGCCAGCAGCGTAGATGAGGGTATCCTCTATGGCTACACCTTC	CASSVDEGILYGYTF
TRBD1	TRBV27	-	TRBJ1-1	TGTGCCAGCAGTACCCAGTGGGACAGCCGGTGGGACACTGAAGCTTTCTTT	CASSTQWDSRWDTEAFF
TRBD1	TRBV4-3	-	TRBJ1-5	TGCGCCAGCAGCCAAGACCGGGGACAGGGTAATCAGCCCCAGCATTTT	CASSQDRGQGNQPQHF
TRBD1	TRBV6-2/TRBV6-3	-	TRBJ1-2	TGTGCCAGCAGCCACGGACAGGGTTTCGGCTATGGCTACACCTTC	CASSHGQGFGYGYTF
TRBD2	TRBV4-2	-	TRBJ2-5	TGTGCCAGCAGCCCTGAAAGAGCTAGCGGTCCCGGGGAGACCCAGTACTTC	CASSPERASGPGETQYF
-	TRBV9	-	TRBJ2-5	TGTGCCAGCAGCGTAGGAGGAACCCCGGAAGAGACCCAGTACTTC	CASSVGGTPEETQYF
TRBD1	TRBV19	-	TRBJ1-2	TGTGCCAGTACCTACTTGGCGCCGACAGGGACCTATGGCTACACCTTC	CASTYLAPTGTYGYTF
-	TRBV24-1	few	TRBJ2-3	TGTGCCACCAGTGATGACATATCAGATACGCAGTATTTT	CATSDDISDTQYF
TRBD1	TRBV9	-	TRBJ2-3	TGTGCCAGCAGCCTGACGACAGGGGGCTTTACAGATACGCAGTATTTT	CASSLTTGGFTDTQYF
-	TRBV4-1	-	TRBJ2-7	TGCGCCAGCAGTTTTTTGGGAACAGGATCTAACTACGAGCAGTACTTC	CASSFLGTGSNYEQYF
-	TRBV7-6	-	TRBJ1-3	TGTGCCAGCAGCGTCGCGGTGAGCAGCACCATATATTTT	CASSVAVSSTIYF
TRBD2	TRBV27	-	TRBJ2-7	TGTGCCAGCAGTTTAGGGACTAGCGGCGAGCAGTACTTC	CASSLGTSGEQYF
TRBD2	TRBV7-9	-	TRBJ2-2	TGTGCCAGCACCGCTCCCACCTTAGCGGGCACCGGGGAGCTGTTTTTT	CASTAPTLAGTGELFF
-	TRBV6-2/TRBV6-3	-	TRBJ2-6	TGTGCCAGCAGTTTCGAGAGCTCTGGGGCCAACGTCCTGACTTTC	CASSFESSGANVLTF
TRBD1	TRBV19	-	TRBJ1-5	TGTGCCAGTAGTACCACAGGGGGCTTTGGCAATCAGCCCCAGCATTTT	CASSTTGGFGNQPQHF
-	TRBV4-1	-	TRBJ2-1	TGCGCCAGCAGCCAGGGGGGAGCATACTATGAGCAGTTCTTC	CASSQGGAYYEQFF
-	TRBV19	-	TRBJ2-7	TGTGCCAGTAGTATGGTTGGACAGATTACCTACGAGCAGTACTTC	CASSMVGQITYEQYF
TRBD2	TRBV7-7	-	TRBJ2-1	TGTGCCAGCAGCTTACGGCTAGCGGGGGTGGATGAGCAGTTCTTC	CASSLRLAGVDEQFF
TRBD1	TRBV28	-	TRBJ1-6	TGTGCCAGCAGTTTCCCGGGACAGGGAGTATCTCCCCTCCACTTT	CASSFPGQGVSPLHF
-	TRBV2	few	TRBJ1-2	TGTGCCAGCAGCCCTGGGGGGGATAGCTATGGCTACACCTTC	CASSPGGDSYGYTF
-	TRBV18	-	TRBJ1-2	TGTGCCAGCTCACCGATTCAACAGGGAGGGAATGACTACACCTTC	CASSPIQQGGNDYTF
-	TRBV11-2	-	TRBJ2-1	TGTGCCAGCAGCCCGACTATTCCAAGGGACAATGAGCAGTTCTTC	CASSPTIPRDNEQFF
TRBD2	TRBV6-2/TRBV6-3	few	TRBJ2-7	TGTGCCAGCAGTTCTAGCGGGGGTACCTACGAGCAGTACTTC	CASSSSGGTYEQYF
-	TRBV7-2	-	TRBJ2-2	TGTGCCAGCAGCTTAGCGGGGGGCACCGGGGAGCTGTTTTTT	CASSLAGGTGELFF
-	TRBV19	few	TRBJ1-1	TGTGCCAGTAGTCCCGCCAACGCGGCGGCTTATCAAGCTTTCTTT	CASSPANAAAYQAFF
-	TRBV5-1	-	TRBJ1-1	TGCGCCAGCAGCTTGGCTCAAGGGGTCGTGAACACTGAAGCTTTCTTT	CASSLAQGVVNTEAFF